The T cell receptor (beta chain) described here comes from a study of blood T cell repertoires in COVID-19. Study in general: Samples taken during acute and convalescent COVID-19 were collected in the United States, Italy and Spain.

This CDR3 is 15 amino acids long. The ends lost 5 bases at V and 6 bases at J; junction bases unmatched: 11. Germline CDR1 and CDR2: KGHSH and LQKENI. Sequencing used immunoSEQ multiplex PCR; TCRdb keeps in-frame clones, though not all of them. Counted here are fewer than 350,000 clones, 70% to 90% occurring once; the ten biggest clones make up just under 9.5%. The rearrangement links TRBV18 to TRBJ2-7; 9 nucleotides align to TRBD1. This clonotype was obtained from a man aged 18 to 30 with active or convalescent COVID-19. Sequencing was performed on peripheral blood. As DNA, the CDR3 is TGTGCCAGCTCAAGCAGTTACAGGGGGCAGGTCGAGCAGTACTTC. Protein sequence: CASSSSYRGQVEQYF.